These 26 T cell receptor beta chains were sequenced from one sample in a study of cytomegalovirus exposure and HLA in healthy donors. Only in-frame clones appear in the TCRdb table, and some are missing; sequencing was by immunoSEQ multiplex PCR. The table records about 130,000 clones, approximately 88% of them present only once. The specimen sequenced was PBMCs. These receptors were obtained from a young woman in good health and CMV-seronegative.

V usage is TRBV10-3 and J usage is TRBJ2-2; tentative D call: TRBD2 (5 bases). The CDR3 spans 16 residues. Trimming left V 4 bases short and J 5 bases short, with 17 bases between. The germline CDR1 and CDR2 sequences are ENHRY and SYGVKD. In nucleotides, the CDR3 is TGTGCCATCAGTGGGTTGGCGGGCTCCGGGACCGGGGAGCTGTTTTTT. Its protein is CAISGLAGSGTGELFF.

The chain employs TRBV2 and TRBJ2-1; D is undetermined. The germline V and J ends were trimmed by 6 bases and 0 bases, with 6 bases remaining between them. Germline CDR1 is SNHLY and CDR2 is FYNNEI. This CDR3 comprises 13 residues. In DNA, the CDR3 is TGTGCCAGCAGGGCCGACTCCTACAATGAGCAGTTCTTC. This gives the protein CASRADSYNEQFF.

The chain carries TRBV28 and TRBJ2-3, with 10 bases fitting TRBD2. Per germline, CDR1 MDHEN and CDR2 SYDVKM. V dropped 3 bases and J dropped 1; count of bases not matched to a gene: 7. The CDR3 has 17 amino acids. CDR3 residues: CASSFHPGTSGTDTQYF. CDR3 sequence (DNA): TGTGCCAGCAGTTTCCACCCCGGGACTAGCGGCACAGATACGCAGTATTTT.

V gene TRBV5-8 combines with J gene TRBJ2-7; D might be TRBD2 (5 bases). The CDR3 is made up of 12 amino acids. V lost 5 bases to trimming and J lost 6 bases, with 12 bases between them. Germline V gives CDR1 SGHTS, CDR2 YDEGEE. The DNA for the CDR3 is TGTGCCAGCAGTATGGATCGGGGCGAGCAGTACTTC. It codes for CASSMDRGEQYF.

The chain links TRBV5-1 to TRBJ2-3, with TRBD2 matching 10 bases. The V gene end was trimmed by 4 bases and the J gene end by 2 bases; junction bases not matched to a gene: 4. The CDR3 runs to 15 residues. Germline V gene data show CDR1 as SGHRS and CDR2 as YFSETQ. The CDR3 protein is CASSQTSGYTDTQYF. CDR3 nucleotide sequence: TGCGCCAGCAGCCAGACTAGCGGGTACACAGATACGCAGTATTTT.

The V gene is TRBV6-1, the J gene TRBJ2-7; 7 bases line up with TRBD2. Germline CDR1 and CDR2: MNHNS and SASEGT. CDR3 length: 15 residues. Unmatched junction bases numbered 10, after V lost 1 base and J lost 7 bases. The CDR3 loop reads CASSEDSGISREQYF. The CDR3 region has the DNA TGTGCCAGCAGTGAAGACAGCGGGATTAGCCGGGAGCAGTACTTC.

The V call is TRBV23-1, the J call TRBJ2-4; 8 nucleotides match TRBD1. TRBV23-1 is classed as an ORF, of uncertain function. With V trimmed by 0 bases and J by 1 base, 11 bases remained unmatched. The CDR3 runs 19 residues. The CDR3, as DNA: TGCGCCAGCAGTCAATCGCCAGGGGGCGAATTTAAGGCCAAAAACATTCAGTACTTC. It is translated as CASSQSPGGEFKAKNIQYF.

This clone showed up just once. This chain links TRBV4-1 with TRBJ1-4; 10 bases line up with TRBD1. The CDR3 has 16 residues. Trimming removed 1 base from V and 7 bases from J; junction bases left unmatched: 6. In germline, CDR1 is MGHRA, CDR2 YSYEKL. The CDR3 region is CASSQGQGATGEKLFF. The CDR3 coding sequence is TGCGCCAGCAGCCAAGGACAGGGGGCTACGGGTGAAAAACTGTTTTTT.

The genes are TRBV10-3 and TRBJ1-4; D gene uncertain. Per germline, CDR1 ENHRY and CDR2 SYGVKD. This CDR3 is built from 17 residues. Trimming removed 0 bases at V and 0 bases at J, with 11 bases between. This CDR3 reads CAISESPRGTTNEKLFF. The CDR3 region has the DNA TGTGCCATCAGTGAGTCGCCCCGGGGTACAACTAATGAAAAACTGTTTTTT.

The chain employs TRBV27 and TRBJ2-2; TRBD2 matches 11 bases. The germline V gene has CDR1 MNHEY and CDR2 SMNVEV (reference sequence). With 11 bases clipped from V and 1 base from J, the junction kept 3 bases outside the gene matches. CDR3 length: 14 residues. The chain's CDR3 is CACGLAGNTGELFF. DNA for the CDR3: TGTGCCTGCGGACTAGCGGGGAACACCGGGGAGCTGTTTTTT.

The chain combines TRBV2 with TRBJ1-5; 7 bases line up with TRBD1. The germline CDR1 and CDR2 sequences are SNHLY and FYNNEI. The CDR3 sequence is 15 residues long. With V trimmed by 1 base and J by 1 base, 1 base remained unmatched. The CDR3 region is CASSEEQGSNQPQHF. CDR3 nucleotides: TGTGCCAGCAGTGAAGAACAGGGGAGCAATCAGCCCCAGCATTTT.

In this sample, this clone turned up a few times. J is TRBJ2-7 and V is TRBV9; 10 bases are a match to TRBD1. In germline, CDR1 is SGDLS, CDR2 YYNGEE. Trimming took 2 bases from V and 7 from J; bases not matched to a gene: 3. The CDR3 contains 13 residues. The CDR3 region has the DNA TGTGCCAGCAGCGTCACGGGACAGGGGGAGCAGTACTTC. Protein: CASSVTGQGEQYF.

This sequence joins TRBV11-2 and TRBJ2-1; maybe TRBD2 (6 bases). V gave up 2 bases and J gave up 7 bases, with 15 bases separating them. The CDR3 runs 15 residues. CDR1 is SGHAT and CDR2 is FQNNGV in the germline V gene. Written as DNA, the CDR3 is TGTGCCAGCAGCTTATGGGCTAGTGGGGGGAATGAGCAGTTCTTC. Translated, it gives CASSLWASGGNEQFF.

The chain uses TRBV28 and TRBJ2-7, with a weak D call TRBD2 (5 bases). Germline V gene lookup returns CDR1 MDHEN and CDR2 SYDVKM. The CDR3 runs to 14 residues. Deletions cut 3 bases from V and 3 bases from J, with 12 bases between. CDR3 sequence: CASSFPDSSYEQYF. In DNA form, the CDR3 reads TGTGCCAGCAGTTTTCCGGACTCCAGCTACGAGCAGTACTTC.

V gene TRBV25-1 combines with J gene TRBJ2-1; D possibly corresponds to TRBD1 (6 bases). The CDR3 runs 15 residues. V gave up 4 bases and J gave up 5 bases, with 15 bases separating them. Germline V gene lookup returns CDR1 MGHDK and CDR2 SYGVNS. CDR3 in DNA: TGTGCCAGCAGTGCCGGACAGACGGCCCACAATGAGCAGTTCTTC. Translating it yields CASSAGQTAHNEQFF.

The genes are TRBV14 and TRBJ2-3, with no clear D. CDR3 length: 16 residues. CDR1 is SGHDN, CDR2 FVKESK, per germline. V lost 1 base, J lost 0 bases, and 11 bases lay in between. The CDR3 is CASSQAHVTSTDTQYF. CDR3 coding DNA: TGTGCCAGCAGCCAAGCACATGTGACTAGCACAGATACGCAGTATTTT.

The CDR3, as DNA: TGTGCCAGCAGCCCGGGACAGGGCTTAATCTATGGCTACACCTTC. This gives the protein CASSPGQGLIYGYTF. The chain links TRBV7-3 to TRBJ1-2; 9 bases are shared with TRBD1. With V trimmed by 5 bases and J by 4 bases, 8 bases remained unmatched. Germline V lookup: CDR1 SGHTA, CDR2 FQGTGA. The CDR3 runs to 15 residues.

V gene TRBV7-9 combines with J gene TRBJ2-1, with D tentatively TRBD2 (5 bases). There are 14 residues in the CDR3. V lost 5 bases and J 4 bases, leaving 12 bases between the germline ends. In germline, CDR1 is SEHNR, CDR2 FQNEAQ (reference sequence). The CDR3, as DNA: TGTGCCAGCAGCCCACTAACGGGGTACAATGAGCAGTTCTTC. Translation: CASSPLTGYNEQFF.

Written as DNA, the CDR3 is TGCGCCAGCAGCCTCAGGGAGACCCAGTACTTC. This encodes CASSLRETQYF. V and J are TRBV5-1 and TRBJ2-5; D is unresolved. Germline CDR1 reads SGHRS; CDR2 reads YFSETQ. The CDR3 extends over 11 amino acids. The V end lost 4 bases, the J end lost 5 bases, and 6 bases lay between the germline ends.

The V gene is TRBV5-5, the J gene TRBJ2-1; TRBD2 matches at 9 bases. Per the germline V gene, CDR1 is SGHKS and CDR2 is YYEKEE (reference sequence). V lost 3 bases, J lost 5 bases, and 9 bases stayed unmatched. The CDR3 runs 16 residues. CDR3 sequence reads: CASSSGLAGQNNEQFF. In DNA, the CDR3 is TGTGCCAGCAGCTCTGGGCTAGCGGGACAGAACAATGAGCAGTTCTTC.

This clone turned up a few times. The gene calls are TRBV5-4 and TRBJ1-2; D perhaps matches TRBD1 (6 bases). The CDR3 is 13 residues long. CDR1 SGHNT and CDR2 YYREEE come from the germline V gene (reference sequence). V dropped 4 bases and J dropped 6 bases, with 13 bases sitting between them. CDR3 protein: CASSGRGADGYTF. The CDR3 DNA reads as TGTGCCAGCAGCGGGAGGGGGGCTGATGGCTACACCTTC.

The chain couples TRBV4-2 to TRBJ2-7; 14 bases line up with TRBD2. Germline V gene data show CDR1 as LGHNA and CDR2 as YNFKEQ. V was clipped by 4 bases and J by 7 bases; unmatched bases: 6. The CDR3 runs 15 residues. CDR3 region: CASSPRLAGGLEQYF. In DNA, the CDR3 is TGTGCCAGCAGCCCCCGACTAGCGGGAGGGTTAGAGCAGTACTTC.

V usage is TRBV19 and J usage is TRBJ1-2, with D possibly matching TRBD1 (5 bases). The germline V gene has CDR1 LNHDA and CDR2 SQIVND (reference sequence). This CDR3 region has 16 residues. Trimming took 3 bases from V and 0 from J, leaving 14 bases between them. The CDR3 bases are TGTGCCAGTAGTATCACCGGACATCCGTCTAACTATGGCTACACCTTC. Protein product: CASSITGHPSNYGYTF.

The CDR3, as DNA: TGTGCCAGCAGCTTACCACAAGATACGCAGTATTTT. It codes for CASSLPQDTQYF. This rearrangement joins TRBV5-4 to TRBJ2-3; no clear D gene. The CDR3 consists of 12 residues. Deletions cut 2 bases from V and 5 bases from J, with 6 bases between. Germline V gene sequence: CDR1 SGHNT, CDR2 YYREEE (reference sequence).

A remark on this clone: At the DNA level, this CDR3 is encoded by other sequences in the same sample as well. DNA for the CDR3: TGTGCCAGCAGCGATCATCCAGGGGGCGCGGAGACCCAGTACTTC. Translation: CASSDHPGGAETQYF. The V call is TRBV6-1, the J call TRBJ2-5, with TRBD1 matching over 8 bases. CDR3 length equals 15 residues. Germline CDR1 reads MNHNS; CDR2 reads SASEGT. V lost 6 bases and J lost 5; bases outside the gene matches: 11.

The V call is TRBV4-1, the J call TRBJ1-2, with TRBD1 matching over 7 bases. This CDR3 has 14 residues. Germline lookup yields CDR1 MGHRA and CDR2 YSYEKL. V shed 3 bases and J 5 bases; nucleotides not matched to a gene: 6. CDR3 region: CASSQKQGQYGYTF. The CDR3 coding sequence is TGCGCCAGCAGCCAGAAACAGGGGCAATATGGCTACACCTTC.